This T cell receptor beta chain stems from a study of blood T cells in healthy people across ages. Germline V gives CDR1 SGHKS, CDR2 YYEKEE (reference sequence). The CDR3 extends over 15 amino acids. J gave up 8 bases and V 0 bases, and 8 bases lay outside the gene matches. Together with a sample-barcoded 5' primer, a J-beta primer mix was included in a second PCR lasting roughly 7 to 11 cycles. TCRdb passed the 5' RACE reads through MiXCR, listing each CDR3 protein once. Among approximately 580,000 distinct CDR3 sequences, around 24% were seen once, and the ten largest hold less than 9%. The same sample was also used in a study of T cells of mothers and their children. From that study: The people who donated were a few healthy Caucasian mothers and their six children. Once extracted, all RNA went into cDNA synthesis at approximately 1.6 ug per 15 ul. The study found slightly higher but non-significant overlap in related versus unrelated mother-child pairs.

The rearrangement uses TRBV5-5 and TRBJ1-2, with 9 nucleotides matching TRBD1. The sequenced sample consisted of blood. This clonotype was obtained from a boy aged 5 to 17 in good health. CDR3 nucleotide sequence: TGTGCCAGCAGCTTGGGGTGGACAGGGGATATCGGCTACACCTTC. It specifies CASSLGWTGDIGYTF.